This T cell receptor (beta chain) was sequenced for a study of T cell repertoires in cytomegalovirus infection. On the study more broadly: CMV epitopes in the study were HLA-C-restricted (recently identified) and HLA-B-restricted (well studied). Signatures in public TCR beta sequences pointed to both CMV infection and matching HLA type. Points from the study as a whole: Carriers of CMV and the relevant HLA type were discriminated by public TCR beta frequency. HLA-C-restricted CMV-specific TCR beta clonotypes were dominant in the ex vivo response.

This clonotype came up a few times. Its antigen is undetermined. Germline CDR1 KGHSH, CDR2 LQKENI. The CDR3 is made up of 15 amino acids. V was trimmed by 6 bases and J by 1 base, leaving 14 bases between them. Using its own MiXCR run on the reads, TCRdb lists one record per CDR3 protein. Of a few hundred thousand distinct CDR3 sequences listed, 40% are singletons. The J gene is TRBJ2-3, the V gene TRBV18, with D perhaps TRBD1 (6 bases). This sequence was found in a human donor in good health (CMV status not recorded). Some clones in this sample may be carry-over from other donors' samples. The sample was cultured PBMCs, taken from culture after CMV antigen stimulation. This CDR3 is CASSSSRTGTDTQYF. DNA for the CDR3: TGTGCCAGCTCCTCCTCTAGGACAGGCACAGATACGCAGTATTTT.